A single sample gave rise to the 7 T cell receptor beta chains below, sequenced in a study of cytomegalovirus exposure and HLA in healthy donors. TCRdb's copy holds only in-frame clones and misses some; the assay was immunoSEQ multiplex PCR. The data show 110,000 or so clones, roughly 82% seen once. The sample consisted of PBMCs. These TCRs come from a man between 18 and 35 years old in good health and CMV-seronegative.

CDR3 in DNA: TGTGCCAGCTGCTCAGTGGGAGGGCCCGGGTACGAGCAGTACTTC. This sequence encodes CASCSVGGPGYEQYF. The chain combines TRBV6-5 with TRBJ2-7, with 7 positions matching TRBD2. Germline CDR1 MNHEY, CDR2 SVGAGI. The V gene end was trimmed by 8 bases and the J gene end by 4 bases; junction bases not matched to a gene: 14. CDR3 length: 15 amino acids.

This chain uses TRBV5-1 with TRBJ1-6, with 7 bases identical to TRBD1. Per the germline V gene, CDR1 is SGHRS and CDR2 is YFSETQ. There are 15 residues in the CDR3. V lost 5 bases, J lost 6 bases, and 8 bases stayed unmatched. CDR3 in DNA: TGCGCCAGCAGTTTTGGGACAGACTCTAATTCACCCCTCCACTTT. This encodes CASSFGTDSNSPLHF.

The chain joins TRBV5-4 to TRBJ2-7; 10 positions match TRBD1. J gave up 5 bases and V 4 bases, and 9 bases lay outside the gene matches. The length of the CDR3 is 15 residues. The germline V gene encodes CDR1 SGHNT and CDR2 YYREEE (reference sequence). The CDR3 reads CASSPSGTGEDEQYF. The CDR3 DNA is TGTGCCAGCAGCCCATCCGGGACAGGGGAGGACGAGCAGTACTTC.

At least ten counts were recorded for this clone. The chain combines TRBV6-1 with TRBJ1-1; 11 bases align to TRBD1. After removal of 10 bases from V and 9 bases from J, the junction contained 10 bases not matched to a gene. CDR3 length: 13 residues. Germline CDR1 reads MNHNS; CDR2 reads SASEGT. The CDR3 sequence is CATKEGQGAKAFF. CDR3 in DNA: TGTGCCACCAAAGAAGGACAGGGGGCTAAAGCTTTCTTT.

V is TRBV19 and J is TRBJ2-7; D is perhaps TRBD2 (5 bases). The germline V gene encodes CDR1 LNHDA and CDR2 SQIVND (reference sequence). CDR3 size: 16 residues. The germline V and J ends were trimmed by 4 bases and 4 bases, with 20 bases remaining between them. The CDR3 region has the DNA TGTGCCAGTAGTAAGGCCTCGGGGTTGCAATTTTACGAGCAGTACTTC. It codes for CASSKASGLQFYEQYF.

The rearrangement links TRBV4-2 to TRBJ2-2; 9 positions match TRBD2. Germline CDR1 reads LGHNA; CDR2 reads YNFKEQ. Trimming at V came to 0 bases and at J to 4 bases, leaving 9 bases not matched to a gene. This CDR3 region has 18 residues. The chain's CDR3 is CASSQDGRGGVSTGELFF. DNA of the CDR3: TGTGCCAGCAGCCAAGATGGGCGGGGGGGCGTAAGCACCGGGGAGCTGTTTTTT.

A single count supports this clone. This CDR3 is CASSLGQGRMNTEAFF. CDR3 nucleotides: TGTGCCAGCAGCTTGGGGCAGGGGCGGATGAACACTGAAGCTTTCTTT. The chain is built from TRBV5-6 and TRBJ1-1; tentatively, D is TRBD1 (6 bases). The CDR3 consists of 16 residues. Germline-derived CDR1 and CDR2 are SGHDT and YYEEEE. Trimming took off 0 bases at V and 0 bases at J, with 12 bases between the two ends.